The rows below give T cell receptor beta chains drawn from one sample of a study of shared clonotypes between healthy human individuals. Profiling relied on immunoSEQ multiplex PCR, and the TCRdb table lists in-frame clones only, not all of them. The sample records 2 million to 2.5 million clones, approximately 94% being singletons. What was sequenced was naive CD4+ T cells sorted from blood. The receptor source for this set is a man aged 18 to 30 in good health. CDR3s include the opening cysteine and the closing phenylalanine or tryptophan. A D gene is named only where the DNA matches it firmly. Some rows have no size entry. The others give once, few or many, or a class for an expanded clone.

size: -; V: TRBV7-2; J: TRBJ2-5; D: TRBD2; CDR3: CASSLGGLGPQYF; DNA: TGTGCCAGCAGCTTAGGGGGACTAGGTCCGCAGTACTTC
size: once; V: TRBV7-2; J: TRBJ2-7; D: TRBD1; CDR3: CASRPTGSSYEQYF; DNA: TGTGCCAGCCGGCCGACAGGGAGCTCCTACGAGCAGTACTTC
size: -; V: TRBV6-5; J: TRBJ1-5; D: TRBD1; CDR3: CASSPDRDQPQHF; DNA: TGTGCCAGCAGCCCCGACAGGGACCAGCCCCAGCATTTT
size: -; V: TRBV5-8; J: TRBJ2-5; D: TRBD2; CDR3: CASSLARGGQETQYF; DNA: TGTGCCAGCAGCTTAGCCCGGGGGGGCCAAGAGACCCAGTACTTC
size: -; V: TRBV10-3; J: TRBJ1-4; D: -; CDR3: CAISRDGVPNEKLFF; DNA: TGTGCCATCAGTAGAGACGGCGTGCCCAATGAAAAACTGTTTTTT
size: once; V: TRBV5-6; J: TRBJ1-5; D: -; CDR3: CASSLSGGNQPQHF; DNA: TGTGCCAGCAGCTTGTCGGGAGGCAATCAGCCCCAGCATTTT
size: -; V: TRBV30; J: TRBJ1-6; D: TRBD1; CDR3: CAWDRVASVKYSPLHF; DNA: TGTGCCTGGGACAGGGTAGCCTCCGTGAAATATTCACCCCTCCACTTT
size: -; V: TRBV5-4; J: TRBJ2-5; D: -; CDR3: CASSLTGETQYF; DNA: TGTGCCAGCAGCCTGACCGGGGAGACCCAGTACTTC
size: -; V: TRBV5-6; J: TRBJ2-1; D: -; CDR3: CASSLWGRYNEQFF; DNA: TGTGCCAGCAGCTTGTGGGGGCGATACAATGAGCAGTTCTTC
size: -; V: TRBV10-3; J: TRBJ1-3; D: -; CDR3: CAISAGSGNTIYF; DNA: TGTGCCATCAGCGCGGGGTCTGGAAACACCATATATTTT
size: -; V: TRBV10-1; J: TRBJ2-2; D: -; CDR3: CASSASVTESGELFF; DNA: TGCGCCAGCAGTGCCTCCGTTACAGAGTCCGGGGAGCTGTTTTTT
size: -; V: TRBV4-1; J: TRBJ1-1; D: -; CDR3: CASSQKGLMNTEAFF; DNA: TGCGCCAGCAGCCAAAAAGGATTGATGAACACTGAAGCTTTCTTT
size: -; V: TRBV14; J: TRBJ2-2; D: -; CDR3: CASSPIGRLATGELFF; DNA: TGTGCCAGCAGTCCCATTGGGCGACTGGCTACCGGGGAGCTGTTTTTT
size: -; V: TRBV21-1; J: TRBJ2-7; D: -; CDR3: CASSKVGRISYEQYF; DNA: TGTGCCAGCAGCAAAGTTGGCAGGATTTCCTACGAGCAGTACTTC
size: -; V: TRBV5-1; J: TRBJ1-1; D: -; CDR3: CASSFSVNTEAFF; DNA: TGCGCCAGCAGCTTTAGCGTGAACACTGAAGCTTTCTTT